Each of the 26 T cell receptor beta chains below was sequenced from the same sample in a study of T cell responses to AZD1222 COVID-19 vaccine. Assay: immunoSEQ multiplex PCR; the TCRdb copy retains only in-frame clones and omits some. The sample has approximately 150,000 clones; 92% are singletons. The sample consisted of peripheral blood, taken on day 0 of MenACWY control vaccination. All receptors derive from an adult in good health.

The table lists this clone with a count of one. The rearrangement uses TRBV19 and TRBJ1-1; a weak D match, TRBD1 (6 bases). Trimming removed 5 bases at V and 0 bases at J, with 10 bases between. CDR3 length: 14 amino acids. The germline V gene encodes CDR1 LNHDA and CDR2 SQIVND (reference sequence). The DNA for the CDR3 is TGTGCCAGTAGTGAGGGGGGGATGAACACTGAAGCTTTCTTT. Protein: CASSEGGMNTEAFF.

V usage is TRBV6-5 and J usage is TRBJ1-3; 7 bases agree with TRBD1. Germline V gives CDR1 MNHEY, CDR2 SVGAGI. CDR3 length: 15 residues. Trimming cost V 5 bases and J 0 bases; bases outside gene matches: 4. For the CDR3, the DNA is TGTGCCAGCAGTCCCGACAGGGACTCTGGAAACACCATATATTTT. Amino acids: CASSPDRDSGNTIYF.

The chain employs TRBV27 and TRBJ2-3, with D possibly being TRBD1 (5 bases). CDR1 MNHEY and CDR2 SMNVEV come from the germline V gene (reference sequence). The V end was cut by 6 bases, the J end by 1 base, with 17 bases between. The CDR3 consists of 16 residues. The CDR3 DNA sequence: TGTGCCAGCAGGCCTCGACAGCTTCCCGGCACAGATACGCAGTATTTT. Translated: CASRPRQLPGTDTQYF.

CDR3: CASSASGDWETQYF. Written as DNA, the CDR3 is TGCGCCAGCAGCGCTTCCGGTGATTGGGAGACCCAGTACTTC. The chain couples TRBV5-1 to TRBJ2-5, with D hard to call. The CDR3 contains 14 residues. The V end was cut by 4 bases, the J end by 5 bases, with 15 bases between. The germline gives CDR1 SGHRS, CDR2 YFSETQ. Filled out from reference TRBV5-1 and TRBJ2-5, the complete variable domain reads KAGVTQTPRYLIKTRGQQVTLSCSPISGHRSVSWYQQTPGQGLQFLFEYFSETQRNKGNFPGRFSGRQFSNSRSEMNVSTLELGDSALYLCASSASGDWETQYFGPGTRLLVL.

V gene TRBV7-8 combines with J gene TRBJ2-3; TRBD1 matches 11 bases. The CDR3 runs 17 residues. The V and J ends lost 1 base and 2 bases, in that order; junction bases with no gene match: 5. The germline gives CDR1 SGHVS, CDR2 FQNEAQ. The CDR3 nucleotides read TGTGCCAGCAGCTTAGGGGACAGGGGGACCTACACAGATACGCAGTATTTT. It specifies CASSLGDRGTYTDTQYF.

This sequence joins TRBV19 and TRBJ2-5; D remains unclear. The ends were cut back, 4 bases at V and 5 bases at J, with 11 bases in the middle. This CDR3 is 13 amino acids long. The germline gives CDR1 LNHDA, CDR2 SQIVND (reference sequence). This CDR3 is CASSTTHGETQYF. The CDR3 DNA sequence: TGTGCCAGTAGTACGACTCACGGGGAGACCCAGTACTTC.

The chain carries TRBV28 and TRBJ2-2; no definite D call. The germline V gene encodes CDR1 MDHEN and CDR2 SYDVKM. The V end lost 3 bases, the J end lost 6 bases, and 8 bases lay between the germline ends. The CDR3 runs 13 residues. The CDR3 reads CASSLASAGELFF. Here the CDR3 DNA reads TGTGCCAGCAGTTTGGCGTCGGCCGGGGAGCTGTTTTTT.

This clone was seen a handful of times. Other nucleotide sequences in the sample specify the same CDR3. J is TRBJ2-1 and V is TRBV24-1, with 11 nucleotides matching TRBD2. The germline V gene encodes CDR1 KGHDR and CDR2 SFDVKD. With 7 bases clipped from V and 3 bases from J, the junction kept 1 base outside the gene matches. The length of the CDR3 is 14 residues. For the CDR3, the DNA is TGTGCCACCAGAGGGACTAGCGGCTACAATGAGCAGTTCTTC. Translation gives CATRGTSGYNEQFF.

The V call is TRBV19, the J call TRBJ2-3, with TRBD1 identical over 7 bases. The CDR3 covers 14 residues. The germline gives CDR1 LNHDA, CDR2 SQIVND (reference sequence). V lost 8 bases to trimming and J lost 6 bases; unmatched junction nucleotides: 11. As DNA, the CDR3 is TGTGCCAGTGCGCGACAGGGTCGTTTGGATACGCAGTATTTT. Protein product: CASARQGRLDTQYF.

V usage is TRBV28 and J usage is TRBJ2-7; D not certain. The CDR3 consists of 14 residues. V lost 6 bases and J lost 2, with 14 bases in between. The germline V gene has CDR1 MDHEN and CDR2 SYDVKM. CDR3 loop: CASSQDRAPYEQYF. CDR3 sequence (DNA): TGTGCCAGCAGCCAGGACCGAGCTCCCTACGAGCAGTACTTC.

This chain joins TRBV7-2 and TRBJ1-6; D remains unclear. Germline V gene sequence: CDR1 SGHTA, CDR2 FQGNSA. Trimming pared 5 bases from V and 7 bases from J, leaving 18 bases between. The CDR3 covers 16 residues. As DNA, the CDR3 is TGTGCCAGCAGCCCACACGACACTTTGCCCAATTCACCCCTCCACTTT. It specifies CASSPHDTLPNSPLHF.

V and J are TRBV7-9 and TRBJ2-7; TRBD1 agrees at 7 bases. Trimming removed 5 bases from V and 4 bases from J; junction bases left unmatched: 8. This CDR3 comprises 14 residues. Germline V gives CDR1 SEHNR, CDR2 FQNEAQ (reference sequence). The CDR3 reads CASSPPTGSYEQYF. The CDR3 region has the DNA TGTGCCAGCAGCCCCCCGACAGGGTCGTACGAGCAGTACTTC.

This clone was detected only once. CDR3 region: CASSPLSGGRADTQYF. CDR3 bases: TGTGCCAGCTCACCATTATCAGGGGGTCGGGCAGATACGCAGTATTTT. The chain carries TRBV18 and TRBJ2-3; 7 nucleotides agree with TRBD1. The CDR3 is made up of 16 amino acids. CDR1 is KGHSH and CDR2 is LQKENI in the germline V gene. J gave up 4 bases and V 2 bases, and 9 bases lay outside the gene matches.

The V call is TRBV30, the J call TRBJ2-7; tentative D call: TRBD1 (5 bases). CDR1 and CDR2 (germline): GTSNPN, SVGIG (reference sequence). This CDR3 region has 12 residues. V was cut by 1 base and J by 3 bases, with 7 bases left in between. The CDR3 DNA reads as TGTGCCTGGAGTGGACAGAGCTACGAGCAGTACTTC. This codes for CAWSGQSYEQYF.

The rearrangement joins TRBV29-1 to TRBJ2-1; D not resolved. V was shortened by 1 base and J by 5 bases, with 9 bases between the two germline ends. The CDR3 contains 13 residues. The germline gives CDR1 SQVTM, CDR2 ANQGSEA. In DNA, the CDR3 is TGCAGCGTTGAAGGGGGTATTAACAATGAGCAGTTCTTC. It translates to CSVEGGINNEQFF.

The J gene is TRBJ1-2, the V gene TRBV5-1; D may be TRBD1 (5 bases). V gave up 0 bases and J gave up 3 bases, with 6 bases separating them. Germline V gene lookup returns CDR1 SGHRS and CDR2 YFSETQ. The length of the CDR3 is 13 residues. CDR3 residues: CASSLAGYYGYTF. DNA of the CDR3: TGCGCCAGCAGCTTGGCAGGGTACTATGGCTACACCTTC.

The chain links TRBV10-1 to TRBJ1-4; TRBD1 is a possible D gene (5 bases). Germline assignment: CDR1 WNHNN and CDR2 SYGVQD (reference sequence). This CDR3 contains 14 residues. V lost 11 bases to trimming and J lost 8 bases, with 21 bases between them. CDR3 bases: TGCGCCCCCCGGTCAGGCGGTGAGGGGGAAAAACTGTTTTTT. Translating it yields CAPRSGGEGEKLFF.

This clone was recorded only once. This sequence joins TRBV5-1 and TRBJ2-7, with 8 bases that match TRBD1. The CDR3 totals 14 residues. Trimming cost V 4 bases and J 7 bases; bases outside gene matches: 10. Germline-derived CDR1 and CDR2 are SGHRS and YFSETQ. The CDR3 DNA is TGCGCCAGCAGCGAGGGAACAGGGGGTTTGGAGCAGTACTTC. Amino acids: CASSEGTGGLEQYF.

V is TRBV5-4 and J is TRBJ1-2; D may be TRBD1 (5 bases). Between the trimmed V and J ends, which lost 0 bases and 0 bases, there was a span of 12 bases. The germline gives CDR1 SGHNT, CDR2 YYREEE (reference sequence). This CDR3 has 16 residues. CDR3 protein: CASSLAAQGSNYGYTF. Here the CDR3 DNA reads TGTGCCAGCAGCTTGGCGGCGCAGGGTTCTAACTATGGCTACACCTTC.

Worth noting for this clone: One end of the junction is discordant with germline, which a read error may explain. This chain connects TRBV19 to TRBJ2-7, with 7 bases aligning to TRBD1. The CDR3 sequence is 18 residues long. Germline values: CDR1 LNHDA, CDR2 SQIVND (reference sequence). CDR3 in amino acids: CASTPLASLNSPVDRVDF. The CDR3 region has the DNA TGTGCCAGTACGCCCCTGGCCAGTCTGAACTCCCCGGTTGACAGGGTAGACTTC.

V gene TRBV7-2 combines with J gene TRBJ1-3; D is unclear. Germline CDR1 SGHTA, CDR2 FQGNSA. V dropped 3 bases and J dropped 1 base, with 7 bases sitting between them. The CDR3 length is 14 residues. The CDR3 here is CASSLWKSGNTIYF. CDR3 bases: TGTGCCAGCAGCTTGTGGAAGTCTGGAAACACCATATATTTT.

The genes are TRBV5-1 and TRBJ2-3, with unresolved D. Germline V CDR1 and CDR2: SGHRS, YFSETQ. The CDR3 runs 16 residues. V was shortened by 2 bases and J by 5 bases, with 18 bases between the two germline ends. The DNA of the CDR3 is TGCGCCAGCAGCTTAGGGCTCAGTGGGCCCCAAGATACGCAGTATTTT. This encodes CASSLGLSGPQDTQYF.

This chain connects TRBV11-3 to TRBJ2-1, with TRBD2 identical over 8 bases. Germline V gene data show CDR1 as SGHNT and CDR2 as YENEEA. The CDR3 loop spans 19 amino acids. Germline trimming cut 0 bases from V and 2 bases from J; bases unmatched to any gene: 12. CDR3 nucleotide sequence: TGTGCCAGCAGCTTAGAACCGGCGGCTAGCGGGCGAACCTACAATGAGCAGTTCTTC. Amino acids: CASSLEPAASGRTYNEQFF. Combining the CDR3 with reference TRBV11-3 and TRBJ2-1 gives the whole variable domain EAGVVQSPRYKIIEKKQPVAFWCNPISGHNTLYWYLQNLGQGPELLIRYENEEAVDDSQLPKDRFSAERLKGVDSTLKIQPAELGDSAVYLCASSLEPAASGRTYNEQFFGPGTRLTVL.

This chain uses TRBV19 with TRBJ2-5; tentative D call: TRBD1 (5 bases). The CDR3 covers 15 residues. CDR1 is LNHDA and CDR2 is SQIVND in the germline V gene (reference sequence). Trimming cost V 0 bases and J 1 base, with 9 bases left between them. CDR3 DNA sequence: TGTGCCAGTAGTATAGAGACAGCTTCCCAAGAGACCCAGTACTTC. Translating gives CASSIETASQETQYF.

The DNA for the CDR3 is TGTGCCAGCAGCAAAGATAGGGGAGGACAGGGGGCTTTGTACTTC. Residues: CASSKDRGGQGALYF. The J gene is TRBJ2-7, the V gene TRBV7-6; 11 nucleotides line up with TRBD1. With 5 bases clipped from V and 12 bases from J, the junction kept 15 bases outside the gene matches. Looked up from germline, CDR1 is SGHVS and CDR2 is FNYEAQ. CDR3 length equals 15 residues. Full variable domain (missing parts from reference TRBV7-6 and TRBJ2-7): GAGVSQSPRYKVTKRGQDVALRCDPISGHVSLYWYRQALGQGPEFLTYFNYEAQQDKSGLPNDRFSAERPEGSISTLTIQRTEQRDSAMYRCASSKDRGGQGALYFGPGTRLTVT.

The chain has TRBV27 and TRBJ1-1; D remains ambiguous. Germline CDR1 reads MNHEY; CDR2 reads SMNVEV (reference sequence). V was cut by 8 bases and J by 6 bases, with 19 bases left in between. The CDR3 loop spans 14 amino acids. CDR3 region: CASGSPPLAAEAFF. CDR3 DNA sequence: TGTGCCAGCGGCTCTCCCCCTTTGGCCGCTGAAGCTTTCTTT.